A selection of T cell receptor beta chains follows, all from one sample in a study of T cells expressing NK-cell markers. TCRdb reanalyzed the 5' RACE reads and collapses them to one entry per CDR3 protein, without DNA. The sample holds about 550,000 distinct CDR3 sequences. Specimen: blood T cells: a sorted CD56 or NKG2C T cell subset, CD4+ or CD8+ T cells, or bulk PBMC T cells (not recorded which). These receptors all stem from a man aged 18 to 29 in good health. Both conserved end residues are part of each CDR3.

j_gene,v_gene,CDR3aa
TRBJ2-1,TRBV12-3/TRBV12-4,CASRPPRDQDVNEQFF
TRBJ2-3,TRBV10-3,CAISPHSGDLSGTQYF
TRBJ2-2,TRBV28,CASSLVQGVTGELFF
TRBJ1-1,TRBV18,CASSPNTFMNTEAFF
TRBJ2-7,TRBV25-1,CASSELAVGEQYF
TRBJ1-1,TRBV6-1,CASSPRFPNTEAFF
TRBJ2-1,TRBV4-3,CASSQDLLAGGPVNEQFF
TRBJ2-7,TRBV7-8,CASLKRGPSAEQYF
TRBJ1-2,TRBV20-1,CSARDGPGVGSGYTF
TRBJ2-4,TRBV27,CAGNKPGRPPDIQYF
TRBJ1-1,TRBV18,CASSSKTDTEAFF
TRBJ2-4,TRBV20-1,CSAREGLGNIQYF
TRBJ1-2,TRBV21-1,CASSKLGGLNYGYTF
TRBJ2-1,TRBV4-1,CASSPMPLGLNNEQFF
TRBJ2-7,TRBV20-1,CSANLPTGGYEQYF
TRBJ1-2,TRBV20-1,CSARAPDRAHGYTF
TRBJ2-1,TRBV5-5,CASSARLAGEGFF
TRBJ2-1,TRBV6-5,CASRNRDSPNEQFF
TRBJ1-5,TRBV3-1,CASSPLGSNQPQHF
TRBJ2-3,TRBV24-1,CATSDGTGVSTQYF
TRBJ2-7,TRBV6-6,CASRAGGREQYF
TRBJ2-7,TRBV7-3,CASSKTSGKYEQYF
TRBJ2-1,TRBV20-1,CSERGSGGEQFF
TRBJ1-3,TRBV12-3/TRBV12-4,CASSTVFGNTIYF
TRBJ1-6,TRBV12-3/TRBV12-4,CASSSIQPGAPLHF
TRBJ2-5,TRBV11-3,CASSLEAQALSQETQYF
TRBJ1-1,TRBV6-1,CASSLRTLRAEAFF
TRBJ2-1,TRBV20-1,CSARSRDWYNEQFF
TRBJ1-5,TRBV19,CASSTKGGYNQPQHF
TRBJ2-1,TRBV5-6,CASSSTGLATPYNEQFF
TRBJ2-4,TRBV12-3/TRBV12-4,CASSSRQGSGNIQYF
TRBJ2-2,TRBV24-1,CATSERLAGGPVTGELFF
TRBJ2-3,TRBV5-6,CASSLAARRNTDTQYF
TRBJ2-3,TRBV7-2,CASSLVPSGRSRDTQYF
TRBJ1-5,TRBV6-5,CASSSLDKTGPQHF
TRBJ1-3,TRBV5-1,CASSLGQVGNTIYF
TRBJ2-5,TRBV10-3,CAISEVDGQETQYF
TRBJ2-2,TRBV27,CASSFYQKQTGELFF
TRBJ1-5,TRBV6-1,CASSRPRGQGFRRDQPQHF
TRBJ2-7,TRBV5-1,CASSLARREGAEQYF
TRBJ2-7,TRBV7-2,CASSPRTSGTTYEQYF
TRBJ1-2,TRBV6-5,CASRYRGIRGYTF
TRBJ1-5,TRBV19,CASTHRVGDQPQHF
TRBJ2-1,TRBV2,CASSEDRGSRNEQFF
TRBJ2-1,TRBV20-1,CSASKIAGGFNEQFF
TRBJ2-5,TRBV29-1,CSVEQHLVETQYF
TRBJ2-1,TRBV6-5,CASKKLAGDNEQFF
TRBJ2-3,TRBV6-5,CASSSPGDTQYF
TRBJ1-5,TRBV9,CASSVAPGGPQHF
TRBJ2-1,TRBV29-1,CSVRKLDISSYNEQFF
TRBJ2-1,TRBV12-3/TRBV12-4,CASRNLGVQFF
TRBJ2-6,TRBV20-1,CVVGVPGANVLTF
TRBJ2-2,TRBV7-3,CASSLASSAGELFF
TRBJ2-6,TRBV19,CASSMNRGSGANVLTF